Listed here is a single TCR beta chain. Study processing details: Amplification with reference gene primers provided the estimates of nucleated cell counts. Generated by immunoSEQ multiplex PCR, the TCRdb table keeps only in-frame clones and is missing some. V and J calls and clone size come straight from that table; D and trimming were deduced from the DNA. The table records around 64,000 clones, around 80% of them present only once. This CDR3 is 15 amino acids long. The V gene's germline CDR1 is SEHNR and CDR2 FQNEAQ (reference sequence). Unmatched junction bases numbered 9, after V lost 3 bases and J lost 10 bases. The data are from a study of blood T cell repertoires in COVID-19.

Sequences were obtained from peripheral blood. The sequence was obtained from a man aged 55 to 70 with acute or convalescent COVID-19. The chain couples TRBV7-9 to TRBJ2-1, with TRBD2 identical over 10 bases. In DNA, the CDR3 is TGTGCCAGCAGCTTCTCTAGCGGGAGAACGGACGAGCAGTTCTTC. As protein: CASSFSSGRTDEQFF.